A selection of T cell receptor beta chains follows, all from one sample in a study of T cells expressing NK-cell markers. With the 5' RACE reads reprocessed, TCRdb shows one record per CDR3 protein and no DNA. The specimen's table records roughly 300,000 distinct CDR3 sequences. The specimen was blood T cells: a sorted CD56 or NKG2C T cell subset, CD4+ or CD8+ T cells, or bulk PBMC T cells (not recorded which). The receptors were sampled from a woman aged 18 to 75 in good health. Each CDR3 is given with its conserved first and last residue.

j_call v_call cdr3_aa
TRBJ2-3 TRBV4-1 CASSQSDRTDTQYF
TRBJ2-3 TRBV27 CASSATESTDTQYF
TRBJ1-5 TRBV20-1 CSALTDTNQPQHF
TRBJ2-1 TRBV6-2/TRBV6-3 CASSRGIVTSYNEQFF
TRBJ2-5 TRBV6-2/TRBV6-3 CASSNRRETQYF
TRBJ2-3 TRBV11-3 CASSSFSTDTQYF
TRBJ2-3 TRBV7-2 CASSMNPSTDTQYF
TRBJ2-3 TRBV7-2 CASSPSGGRRDTQYF
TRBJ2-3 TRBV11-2 CASSFTGGGSDTQYF
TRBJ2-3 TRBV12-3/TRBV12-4 CASSMGRWDGTQYF
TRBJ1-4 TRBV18 CASSQVGRSANEKLFF
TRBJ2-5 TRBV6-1 CAVRSGGTAWPQYF
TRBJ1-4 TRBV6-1 CASRLIGGNEKLFF
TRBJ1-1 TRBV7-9 CASSPTGDTEAFF
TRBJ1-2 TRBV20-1 CSAIDPAGYGYTF
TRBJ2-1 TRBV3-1 CASSQVLGDGNEQFF
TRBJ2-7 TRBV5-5 CASSLARTSGSYEQYF
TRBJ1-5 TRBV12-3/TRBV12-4 CASSFGVRQPQHF
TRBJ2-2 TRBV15 CATSPGMAGTGELFF
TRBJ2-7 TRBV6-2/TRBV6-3 CASSYVASYEQYF
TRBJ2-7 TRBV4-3 CASSQDTGESYEQYF
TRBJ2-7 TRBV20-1 CRARVLPTYEQYF
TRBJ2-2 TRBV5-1 CASSLFGATGELFF
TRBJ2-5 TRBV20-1 CSGQAGGKETQYF
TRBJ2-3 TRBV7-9 CASSPRGGSYADTQYF
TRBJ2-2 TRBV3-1 CASSQVWGRIGELFF
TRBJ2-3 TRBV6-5 CASRGLAGGRATDTQYF
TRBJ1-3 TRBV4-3 CASSQGDREGNTIYF
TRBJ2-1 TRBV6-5 CASSYTGSYNEQFF
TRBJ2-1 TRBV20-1 CSARDRGRVYNEQFF
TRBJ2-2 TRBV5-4 CASSFGPSGRTGELFF